This T cell receptor (beta chain) was captured by sequencing in a study of blood T cell repertoires in COVID-19. About the study: Acute and convalescent COVID-19 samples came from the United States, Italy and Spain. Nucleic acid was either cDNA or gDNA, and it came from T cells, B-cell-depleted T cells, or PBMCs.

Authors' processing steps: Estimated nucleated cell counts came from reference gene primer amplification. Using immunoSEQ multiplex PCR, the repertoire was profiled, and TCRdb retains in-frame clones only, with some absent. V and J calls and clone size follow that table, whereas D and trimming were derived from the DNA. The sample includes about 60,000 clones, approximately 83% of them seen just once. V was clipped by 0 bases and J by 3 bases, with 13 bases between them. Germline CDR1 is MNHNS and CDR2 is SASEGT. The length of the CDR3 is 16 residues. What was sequenced was peripheral blood. The chain couples TRBV6-1 to TRBJ2-3; tentatively, D is TRBD2 (7 bases). This TCR derives from a man aged 35-49 years with acute or convalescent COVID-19. CDR3 bases: TGTGCCAGCAGTGAAGCCGTGGGGGGGGCAACAGATACGCAGTATTTT. Protein sequence: CASSEAVGGATDTQYF.